The T cell receptor (beta chain) under discussion was sequenced for a study of Graves' ophthalmopathy and Graves' hyperthyroidism. Transcripts of RNA were the source for amplifying TCR beta CDR3 regions. The library came from an HTBI-primed first-round RT-PCR and a second-round multiplex PCR. Using its own MiXCR run on the multiplex PCR reads, TCRdb lists one record per CDR3 protein. Here the sample spans under 250,000 distinct CDR3 sequences, 20% to 25% being singletons. The CDR3 runs to 13 residues. V gave up 5 bases and J gave up 4 bases; unmatched junction bases: 6. Germline V gene data show CDR1 as SGHRS and CDR2 as YFSETQ. This clonotype was seen many times.

Sequencing was done on a sample of peripheral blood. This sequence originates from a woman aged 45-59 years with Graves' ophthalmopathy. The chain carries TRBV5-1 and TRBJ2-7, with 7 bases lining up with TRBD2. In nucleotides, the CDR3 is TGCGCCAGCAGAGGGCGGGAGTCGTACGAGCAGTACTTC. It yields the protein CASRGRESYEQYF.